Listed here is a single T cell receptor (beta chain). These data originate in a study of shared clonotypes between healthy human individuals. The CDR3 contains 15 residues. Germline loops: CDR1 PRHDT, CDR2 FYEKMQ (reference sequence). J lost 1 base, V lost 5 bases, and 6 bases had no gene match. Across several immunoSEQ plates, the genomic DNA of each subset was split evenly. The method was immunoSEQ multiplex PCR; TCRdb's version includes in-frame clones alone and lacks a portion of them. This sample has approximately 2.4 million clones, with approximately 96% found just once. V usage is TRBV13 and J usage is TRBJ2-3; the match to TRBD2 covers 7 bases. This TCR was recovered from a young man in good health. The source material was naive CD4+ T cells sorted from blood. Regarding subset: CD45RA+ positively selected. The CDR3 reads CASSRRAGGTDTQYF. Here the CDR3 DNA reads TGTGCCAGCAGCCGGCGGGCGGGGGGCACAGATACGCAGTATTTT.